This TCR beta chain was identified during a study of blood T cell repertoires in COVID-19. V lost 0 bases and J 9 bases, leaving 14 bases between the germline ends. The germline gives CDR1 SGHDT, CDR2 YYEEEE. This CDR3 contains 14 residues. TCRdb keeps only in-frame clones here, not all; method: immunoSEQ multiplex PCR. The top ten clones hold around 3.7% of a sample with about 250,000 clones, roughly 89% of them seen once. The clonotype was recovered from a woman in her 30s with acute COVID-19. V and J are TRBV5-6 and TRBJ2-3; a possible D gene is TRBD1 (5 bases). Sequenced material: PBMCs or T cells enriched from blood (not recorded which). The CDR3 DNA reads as TGTGCCAGCAGCTTGGGGCCGCCCTGGGGCACGCAGTATTTT. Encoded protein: CASSLGPPWGTQYF.